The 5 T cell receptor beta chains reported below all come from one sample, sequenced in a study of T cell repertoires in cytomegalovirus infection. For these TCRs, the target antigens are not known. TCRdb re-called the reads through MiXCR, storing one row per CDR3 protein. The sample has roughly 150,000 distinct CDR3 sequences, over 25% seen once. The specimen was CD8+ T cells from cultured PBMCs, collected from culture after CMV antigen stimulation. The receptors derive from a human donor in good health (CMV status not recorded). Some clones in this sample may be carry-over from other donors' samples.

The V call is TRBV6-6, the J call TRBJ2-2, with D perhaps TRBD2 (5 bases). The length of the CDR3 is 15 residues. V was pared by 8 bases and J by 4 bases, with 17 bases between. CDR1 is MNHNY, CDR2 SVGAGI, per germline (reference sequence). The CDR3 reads CASASSAGGTGELFF. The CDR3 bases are TGTGCCAGCGCTTCGTCGGCGGGCGGCACCGGGGAGCTGTTTTTT.

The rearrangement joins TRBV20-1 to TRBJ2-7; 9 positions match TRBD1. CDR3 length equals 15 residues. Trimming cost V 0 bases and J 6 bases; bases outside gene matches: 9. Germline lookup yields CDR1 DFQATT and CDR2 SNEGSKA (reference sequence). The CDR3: CSARDWNRGRGEQYF. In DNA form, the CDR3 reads TGCAGTGCTAGAGATTGGAACAGGGGGCGAGGCGAGCAGTACTTC.

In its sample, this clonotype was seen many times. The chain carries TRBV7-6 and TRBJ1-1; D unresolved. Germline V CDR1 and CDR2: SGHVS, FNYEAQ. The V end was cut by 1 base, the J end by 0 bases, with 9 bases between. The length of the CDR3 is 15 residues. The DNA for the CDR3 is TGTGCCAGCAGCTTAGGCCCACTCATGAACACTGAAGCTTTCTTT. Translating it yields CASSLGPLMNTEAFF.

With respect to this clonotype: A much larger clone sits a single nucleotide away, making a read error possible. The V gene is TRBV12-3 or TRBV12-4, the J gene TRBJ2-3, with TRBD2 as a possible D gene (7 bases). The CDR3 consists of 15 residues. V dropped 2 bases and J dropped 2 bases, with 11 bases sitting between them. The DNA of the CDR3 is TGTGCCAGCAGTTTATGGCGGGGGCCCACAGATACGCAGTATTTT. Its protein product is CASSLWRGPTDTQYF.

The CDR3 nucleotides read TGTGCCAGCAGTGGATCAGAGACCTTACGGGAGACCCAGTACTTC. The encoded protein is CASSGSETLRETQYF. The V call is TRBV2, the J call TRBJ2-5; D gene ambiguous. V was shortened by 4 bases and J by 5 bases, with 17 bases between the two germline ends. CDR1 SNHLY and CDR2 FYNNEI come from the germline V gene. This CDR3 spans 15 amino acids.